These 20 T cell receptor beta chains originate from one sample sequenced in a study of shared clonotypes between healthy human individuals. Only in-frame clones appear in the TCRdb table, and some are missing; sequencing was by immunoSEQ multiplex PCR. The sample holds fewer than 2.5 million clones; 80% to 95% are singletons and the top ten take about 0.39%. The material sequenced was naive CD4+ T cells from PBMCs. Subset given: CD45RA+ positively selected. The receptor set was obtained from a man younger than 30 in good health. Some clones in this sample may be carry-over from other donors' samples.

The chain joins TRBV6-6 to TRBJ1-1, with TRBD1 identical over 8 bases. Germline lookup yields CDR1 MNHNY and CDR2 SVGAGI (reference sequence). CDR3 length: 14 residues. V shed 7 bases, J shed 7 bases, and the junction held 11 bases outside the gene matches. DNA of the CDR3: TGTGCCAGCACCGAACCAGGGGGCCGGAATGAAGCTTTCTTT. Translating gives CASTEPGGRNEAFF.

V gene TRBV5-1 combines with J gene TRBJ2-2, with D tentatively TRBD1 (5 bases). Germline CDR1 reads SGHRS; CDR2 reads YFSETQ. The V gene lost 3 bases and the J gene lost 6 bases, with 12 bases spanning the gap. The CDR3 extends over 14 amino acids. The CDR3 bases are TGCGCCAGCAGCTATCAGGGAATTGCCGGGGAGCTGTTTTTT. It codes for CASSYQGIAGELFF.

The chain combines TRBV10-3 with TRBJ2-1; D remains unclear. Germline V gene lookup returns CDR1 ENHRY and CDR2 SYGVKD. The CDR3 spans 14 residues. The germline V and J ends were trimmed by 0 bases and 4 bases, with 7 bases remaining between them. CDR3 sequence reads: CAISESSEYNEQFF. CDR3 coding DNA: TGTGCCATCAGTGAGTCGTCGGAGTACAATGAGCAGTTCTTC.

This clone was observed a few times. CDR3 sequence: CASSLKDFGNQPQHF. In DNA form, the CDR3 reads TGTGCCAGCAGCTTAAAGGACTTCGGCAATCAGCCCCAGCATTTT. The V call is TRBV7-2, the J call TRBJ1-5, with D uncertain. CDR3 size: 15 residues. Trimming took off 2 bases at V and 2 bases at J, with 10 bases between the two ends. Germline V gene sequence: CDR1 SGHTA, CDR2 FQGNSA.

This clone was seen just once. CDR3 coding DNA: TGTGCCAGCAGCGTAGGTAACTCCTACGAGCAGTACTTC. Protein product: CASSVGNSYEQYF. The rearrangement joins TRBV9 to TRBJ2-7; D call uncertain. The CDR3 is 13 amino acids. CDR1 is SGDLS, CDR2 YYNGEE, per germline. The V gene lost 0 bases and the J gene lost 0 bases, with 4 bases spanning the gap.

This rearrangement joins TRBV7-6 to TRBJ1-1, with D possibly TRBD1 on 6 matching bases. V was trimmed by 4 bases and J by 1 base, leaving 19 bases between them. This CDR3 contains 17 residues. The V gene's germline CDR1 is SGHVS and CDR2 FNYEAQ. For the CDR3, the DNA is TGTGCCAGCAGCTCGCCGATGGGGGGACACAAGAACACTGAAGCTTTCTTT. This sequence encodes CASSSPMGGHKNTEAFF.

The chain combines TRBV27 with TRBJ2-7; perhaps D is TRBD1 or TRBD2 (5 bases each). There are 13 residues in the CDR3. The germline gives CDR1 MNHEY, CDR2 SMNVEV (reference sequence). The V gene lost 8 bases and the J gene lost 2 bases, with 13 bases spanning the gap. The CDR3 sequence is CASASGAAYEQYF. The CDR3 DNA reads as TGTGCCAGCGCCTCCGGGGCGGCCTACGAGCAGTACTTC.

This clone was seen once. J is TRBJ2-2 and V is TRBV7-8; 8 positions agree with TRBD1. Germline V gene sequence: CDR1 SGHVS, CDR2 FQNEAQ. Trimming at V came to 5 bases and at J to 0 bases, leaving 5 bases not matched to a gene. This CDR3 is built from 16 residues. This CDR3 is CASSEQGGANTGELFF. The CDR3 nucleotides are TGTGCCAGCAGCGAACAGGGGGGCGCGAACACCGGGGAGCTGTTTTTT.

The chain uses TRBV6-1 and TRBJ2-1; 7 positions match TRBD1. From germline, CDR1 is MNHNS and CDR2 SASEGT. The CDR3 covers 14 residues. The ends lost 4 bases at V and 8 bases at J; junction bases unmatched: 8. The CDR3 protein is CASSVINRGDEQFF. The DNA of the CDR3 is TGTGCCAGCAGTGTCATCAACAGGGGCGATGAGCAGTTCTTC.

This chain links TRBV19 with TRBJ2-2, with D possibly matching TRBD2 (6 bases). Germline CDR1 reads LNHDA; CDR2 reads SQIVND (reference sequence). V lost 11 bases, J lost 0 bases, and 13 bases lay in between. The CDR3 extends over 14 amino acids. CDR3 residues: CASKSGANTGELFF. In DNA, the CDR3 is TGTGCCTCCAAATCGGGGGCGAACACCGGGGAGCTGTTTTTT.

This chain connects TRBV19 to TRBJ2-7, with TRBD2 as a possible D gene (5 bases). CDR3 length: 14 amino acids. Germline CDR1 LNHDA, CDR2 SQIVND (reference sequence). V was pared by 5 bases and J by 6 bases, with 17 bases between. CDR3 amino acids: CASSPPGGGREQYF. The CDR3 DNA sequence: TGTGCCAGTAGTCCCCCGGGCGGAGGACGCGAGCAGTACTTC.

The rearrangement joins TRBV11-2 to TRBJ2-5, with D perhaps matching TRBD2 (5 bases). V dropped 4 bases and J dropped 4 bases, with 10 bases sitting between them. Germline V gives CDR1 SGHAT, CDR2 FQNNGV. The CDR3 runs to 13 residues. CDR3 amino acids: CASSSARAETQYF. The CDR3 bases are TGTGCCAGCAGCTCCGCGAGGGCAGAGACCCAGTACTTC.

This clone was seen only a few times. The chain is built from TRBV28 and TRBJ1-2, with TRBD1 as a possible D gene (5 bases). Germline lookup yields CDR1 MDHEN and CDR2 SYDVKM. V dropped 5 bases and J dropped 8 bases, with 18 bases sitting between them. This CDR3 region has 14 residues. CDR3 sequence reads: CASSNLAEGRGYTF. The CDR3, as DNA: TGTGCCAGCAGTAACCTGGCTGAGGGGCGCGGCTACACCTTC.

V is TRBV28 and J is TRBJ1-1; D gene unclear. This CDR3 is built from 15 residues. Per the germline V gene, CDR1 is MDHEN and CDR2 is SYDVKM. Trimming removed 6 bases from V and 3 bases from J, with 17 bases in between. CDR3 coding DNA: TGTGCCAGCAGCCCTCCTGGGGTCTGGGACACTGAAGCTTTCTTT. This codes for CASSPPGVWDTEAFF. The full variable domain, rest sourced from reference TRBV28 and TRBJ1-1, is DVKVTQSSRYLVKRTGEKVFLECVQDMDHENMFWYRQDPGLGLRLIYFSYDVKMKEKGDIPEGYSVSREKKERFSLILESASTNQTSMYLCASSPPGVWDTEAFFGQGTRLTVV.

The gene calls are TRBV28 and TRBJ1-2; unclear D gene. From germline, CDR1 is MDHEN and CDR2 SYDVKM. V gave up 4 bases and J gave up 6 bases, with 15 bases separating them. The CDR3 is 14 amino acids. DNA of the CDR3: TGTGCCAGCAGTTCCCCGGCGGAGACCCATGGCTACACCTTC. Residues: CASSSPAETHGYTF.

The chain is built from TRBV6-6 and TRBJ2-1, with 14 positions matching TRBD2. Per germline, CDR1 MNHNY and CDR2 SVGAGI (reference sequence). The V segment lost 6 bases and the J segment 5 bases; nucleotides outside the gene matches: 3. The CDR3 consists of 15 residues. The DNA of the CDR3 is TGTGCCAGCAGGAGACTAGCGGGAGGGGACAATGAGCAGTTCTTC. It codes for CASRRLAGGDNEQFF.

This chain uses TRBV7-2 with TRBJ2-1; 7 nucleotides align to TRBD2. Trimming cost V 3 bases and J 5 bases; bases outside gene matches: 19. The CDR3 has 19 amino acids. Germline-derived CDR1 and CDR2 are SGHTA and FQGNSA. CDR3 protein: CASSFRVTATSANHNEQFF. The CDR3 nucleotides read TGTGCCAGCAGCTTCAGGGTAACCGCTACTAGCGCGAACCACAATGAGCAGTTCTTC.

J is TRBJ2-7 and V is TRBV28, with D tentatively TRBD1 (6 bases). Germline CDR1 reads MDHEN; CDR2 reads SYDVKM. There are 15 residues in the CDR3. Trimming took 3 bases from V and 1 from J, leaving 13 bases between them. The CDR3 DNA reads TGTGCCAGCAGTTTGGTGGGGGCCCAATCCTACGAGCAGTACTTC. Residues: CASSLVGAQSYEQYF.

The chain is built from TRBV28 and TRBJ1-3, with a weak D call TRBD1 (6 bases). This CDR3 contains 14 residues. Deletions cut 6 bases from V and 2 bases from J, with 11 bases between. Germline assignment: CDR1 MDHEN and CDR2 SYDVKM. The CDR3 reads CASSEGGTGNTIYF. The DNA for the CDR3 is TGTGCCAGCAGCGAAGGGGGTACTGGAAACACCATATATTTT.

The genes are TRBV11-3 and TRBJ2-5, with D possibly being TRBD2 (6 bases). Germline V gives CDR1 SGHNT, CDR2 YENEEA. The CDR3 consists of 13 residues. V was trimmed by 5 bases and J by 7 bases, leaving 14 bases between them. The CDR3 reads CASSPGLGGTQYF. DNA for the CDR3: TGTGCCAGCAGCCCGGGACTTGGGGGGACCCAGTACTTC.